This T cell receptor (beta chain) was identified in a study of shared clonotypes between healthy human individuals (dated by TCRdb to the early 2020s). A note on the overall study: A couple of women and a few men aged 18 to 49 years were included in the cohort. For each donor, three plates each were used for CD4 naive and CD4 memory, two plates were used for CD8 naive, and one plate was used for CD8 memory. Blood TCR repertoires of five healthy adults were deeply sequenced to estimate repertoire size and the extent of clonotype sharing between individuals. Different laboratories and diverse techniques were used to prepare libraries and sequence TCR repertoires, to increase sequencing depth and limit assay-specific biases. Leukapheresis yielded between about 0.94 and 9 billion PBMCs per donor. Study-wide findings and limitations: Even with the large sequencing depth, rarefaction of the sorted-subset datasets indicated that sequencing was incomplete. Estimated clonotype richness was generally larger for naive than for memory subsets. Across four donors, around 5.4% of naive CD4, 3.5% of naive CD8, 2% to 2.5% of memory CD4, and approximately 0.4% of memory CD8 clonotypes were shared. Based on pairwise subsampling, the degree of clonotype sharing among donors was expected to be affected by sequencing depth. Higher generation probabilities were observed for clonotypes shared by all four sorted-subset donors than for non-shared clonotypes. Only blood was sampled, and tissue TCR repertoires likely differ from those in blood. The genetic and exposure-history diversity represented was limited by the small number of donors.

A word on this clone: It lacks a known antigen. Base qualities are not provided; no much larger clone lies one nucleotide away.

The donors were healthy, HIV-negative adults who had no recently reported acute infections or vaccinations. Every donor was a Caucasian adult residing in Nashville, Tennessee, USA. Magnetic negative selection was used to enrich CD4+ T cells, after which naive cells were positively selected on CD45RA and the negative fraction became the memory subset. Blood was obtained by leukapheresis, after which PBMCs were separated by Ficoll-Histopaque density gradient centrifugation and cryopreserved in liquid nitrogen vapor phase. Purity and quantity of every magnetically sorted T cell population were checked by analytical flow cytometry. Each sorted fraction had its genomic DNA isolated and then quantified by UV absorbance on a Nanodrop 2000c. The germline V gene gives CDR1 as SGHTA and CDR2 as FQGNSA. Here V drops 1 base and J drops 0 bases, and the junction holds 3 bases not matched to any gene. Including cysteine and phenylalanine, the CDR3 has 17 amino acids. CDR3 DNA is the only sequence kept; it has 51 bases, read in frame from the first base.

TCR CDR3 regions were amplified from genomic DNA by multiplex PCR using the deep immunoSEQ assay. Genomic DNA extracted from each cell subset was distributed evenly over all wells of several immunoSEQ 96-well plates, and each plate served as one replicate. For sorted subsets, 200 ng of genomic DNA, equivalent to roughly 30,000 T cell genomes, went into each replicate PCR. Purified libraries were quantified with a Qubit 3.0 fluorometer, sized on a Bioanalyzer 2100, and re-quantified with the KAPA Library Quantification kit. Every immunoSEQ 96-well plate was sequenced on a separate single-read 150-cycle Illumina NextSeq 550 flow cell. As for the original processing: Because only junctional sequences without quality scores were contained in the immunoSEQ output, filtering matching that applied to full-length reads could not be performed. To assign V/J genes and CDR3, sequences were annotated using PyIR, a Python wrapper for IgBLAST v1.9, with IMGT germline references. Reads with weak V/J assignments (E-value above 1e-6), missing CDR3, stop codons, out-of-frame junctions, or ambiguous translated residues were removed. A V3J clonotype was defined by an identical inferred V gene, J gene, and CDR3 amino acid sequence. Percentage overlap between repertoires was computed as shared unique clonotypes divided by the size of the smaller repertoire. RTK rarefaction, the Chao1 estimator, and Recon v2.1 estimates of unobserved clonotypes were used to assess repertoire richness. OLGA was used to compute generation probabilities for all TCRbeta clonotypes that the gDNA method yielded from several donors. TCRdb retrieved this table from immuneACCESS and kept in-frame rearrangements only. Not all clones are present; in checked studies, unresolved V genes account for under half, and no reason is known for the remainder. For V, J and clone size, that table is used; D and trimming come from the DNA. Recorded for this sample are millions of clones; about 92% of them occurred a single time. The ten largest clones take up over 0.12% of the sample.

The sequence is built from TRBV7-2 and TRBJ2-4, with TRBD2 identical over 10 junction bases. This clonotype was sampled from a man aged 18 to 35 in good health. Material: naive CD4+ T cells sorted from blood. This specimen's cell subset or site label, interpreted: CD45RA+ positively selected. The DNA sequence is TGTGCCAGCAGCTTAGGGGCTAGCGGGGGAGCCAAAAACATTCAGTACTTC. Its translation reads: CASSLGASGGAKNIQYF.